This TCR beta chain was documented in a study of beta chain features in type 1 diabetes. Findings and caveats of the study: Researchers caution that PCR might favor shorter templates, equally among patients and controls.

Deletions cut 6 bases from V and 4 bases from J, with 17 bases between. This CDR3 has 15 residues. In germline, CDR1 is SGHDT, CDR2 YYEEEE. The isolated RNA, all of it, was reverse transcribed, so expressed TCRB transcripts were what got sequenced. Measured with immunoSEQ multiplex PCR; TCRdb has only the in-frame clones, and not every one. Of about 900,000 clones listed, roughly a sixth are singletons. A note on this clone: Its antigen remains unknown.

The sequencing sample was made of naive CD4+ T cells from blood. This clonotype was sampled from a woman aged 18-29 years in good health. V and J are TRBV5-6 and TRBJ1-5; possibly TRBD1 for D (5 bases). The CDR3 nucleotides read TGTGCCAGCAATATGGGGCCCTCGAATAATCAGCCCCAGCATTTT. Encoded protein: CASNMGPSNNQPQHF.